What follows is one T cell receptor beta chain and its context. This entry is derived from a study of T cells in Graves' hyperthyroidism and ophthalmopathy. Study context: Before treatment of any kind, peripheral blood was taken at initial diagnosis.

Researchers amplified the TCR beta CDR3 regions from RNA transcripts. The study used the HTBI primer set for a first-round RT-PCR of the TCR CDR3. TCRdb reanalysed the multiplex PCR reads using MiXCR and keeps one entry per CDR3 protein. The sample shows 300,000 to 450,000 distinct CDR3 sequences, about 13% of them seen only once. The PBMCs were taken from less than 11 ml of fresh peripheral blood. The germline gives CDR1 MDHEN, CDR2 SYDVKM. The CDR3 consists of 17 residues. V lost 6 bases and J lost 6; bases outside the gene matches: 13. The genes are TRBV28 and TRBJ2-3, with 12 nucleotides matching TRBD2. The source of this sequence is a woman between 18 and 29 years old with Graves' hyperthyroidism. Specimen: blood. The CDR3 DNA sequence: TGTGCCAGCAGACTCACTTCCACTAGCGGGGGGACTGATACGCAGTATTTT. It specifies CASRLTSTSGGTDTQYF.